This passage covers 20 T cell receptor beta chains from one sample sequenced in a study of blood T cells in healthy people across ages. Through a sample-barcoded 5' primer and a J-beta primer mix, a second PCR was run for roughly 7 to 11 cycles. TCRdb re-derived calls from the 5' RACE reads in MiXCR, one entry per CDR3 protein. This repertoire shows approximately 1,700,000 distinct CDR3 sequences, 39% found once; its top ten account for 20% to 25%. The material sequenced was blood. The receptors were sampled from a human donor in good health.

This clonotype was found a few times. The chain combines TRBV2 with TRBJ1-5; D is perhaps TRBD1 (5 bases). This CDR3 is 13 amino acids long. V was pared by 8 bases and J by 7 bases, with 15 bases between. The germline gives CDR1 SNHLY, CDR2 FYNNEI. CDR3 sequence: CASGREGGQPQHF. For the CDR3, the DNA is TGTGCCAGCGGCAGGGAGGGAGGCCAGCCCCAGCATTTT.

The rearrangement joins TRBV10-3 to TRBJ1-1, with a possible D match to TRBD1 (5 bases). Germline CDR1 and CDR2: ENHRY and SYGVKD. The CDR3 runs to 13 residues. V was pared by 6 bases and J by 3 bases, with 11 bases between. In DNA form, the CDR3 reads TGTGCCATCAGGCCGCAGGGAGACACTGAAGCTTTCTTT. Translated: CAIRPQGDTEAFF.

The gene calls are TRBV7-3 and TRBJ1-2; tentative D call: TRBD1 (6 bases). The CDR3 length is 15 residues. The V gene's germline CDR1 is SGHTA and CDR2 FQGTGA. Trimming left V 6 bases short and J 1 base short, with 15 bases between. In DNA, the CDR3 is TGTGCCAGCAGGCTTCCGGGACATCTTAACTATGGCTACACCTTC. This translates into CASRLPGHLNYGYTF.

V is TRBV28 and J is TRBJ2-1, with TRBD2 as a possible D gene (5 bases). Germline V CDR1 and CDR2: MDHEN, SYDVKM. The CDR3 is made up of 19 amino acids. Trimming took 4 bases from V and 1 from J, leaving 23 bases between them. The CDR3 sequence is CASSSPSVASAVSYNEQFF. CDR3 sequence (DNA): TGTGCCAGCAGTTCTCCGAGCGTCGCCTCAGCGGTTTCCTACAATGAGCAGTTCTTC. Full variable domain (remainder filled in from reference TRBV28 and TRBJ2-1): DVKVTQSSRYLVKRTGEKVFLECVQDMDHENMFWYRQDPGLGLRLIYFSYDVKMKEKGDIPEGYSVSREKKERFSLILESASTNQTSMYLCASSSPSVASAVSYNEQFFGPGTRLTVL.

The V and J genes are TRBV21-1 and TRBJ2-5; the D call of TRBD1 is as the table states it, not checked on the DNA. TRBV21-1 is a recognized pseudogene. This CDR3 contains 16 residues. CDR3 in DNA: TGTGCCAGCAGCAAAGTCGAAGGGGGGTCACAAGAGACCCAGTACTTC. Translating it yields CASSKVEGGSQETQYF.

The V and J genes are TRBV9 and TRBJ2-1; 7 bases line up with TRBD1. The V gene end was trimmed by 4 bases and the J gene end by 4 bases; junction bases not matched to a gene: 11. CDR3 length: 16 residues. Germline lookup yields CDR1 SGDLS and CDR2 YYNGEE. CDR3: CASSLRGQAVYNEQFF. In DNA, the CDR3 is TGTGCCAGCAGCTTACGCGGACAGGCTGTTTACAATGAGCAGTTCTTC.

This chain joins TRBV5-1 and TRBJ2-5; 10 nucleotides agree with TRBD2. The CDR3 totals 15 residues. Per the germline V gene, CDR1 is SGHRS and CDR2 is YFSETQ. Germline trimming cut 4 bases from V and 2 bases from J; bases unmatched to any gene: 5. The DNA of the CDR3 is TGCGCCAGCAGCGACCTAGCGGGGGTACAAGAGACCCAGTACTTC. Its protein product is CASSDLAGVQETQYF. The full variable domain, with the rest looked up from reference TRBV5-1 and TRBJ2-5, is KAGVTQTPRYLIKTRGQQVTLSCSPISGHRSVSWYQQTPGQGLQFLFEYFSETQRNKGNFPGRFSGRQFSNSRSEMNVSTLELGDSALYLCASSDLAGVQETQYFGPGTRLLVL.

The V call is TRBV10-3, the J call TRBJ1-1; D is undetermined. The CDR3 is made up of 13 amino acids. In germline, CDR1 is ENHRY, CDR2 SYGVKD. The V end lost 7 bases, the J end lost 1 base, and 10 bases lay between the germline ends. CDR3 in DNA: TGTGCCATCACAACAGAGCCGAACACTGAAGCTTTCTTT. This translates into CAITTEPNTEAFF.

The chain recombines TRBV5-1 with TRBJ2-5, with a weak D call TRBD2 (5 bases). The V gene lost 0 bases and the J gene lost 4 bases, with 16 bases spanning the gap. The CDR3 is made up of 16 amino acids. Germline lookup yields CDR1 SGHRS and CDR2 YFSETQ. CDR3 in amino acids: CASSLGAGPEGETQYF. The CDR3 nucleotides are TGCGCCAGCAGCTTGGGGGCGGGCCCCGAGGGAGAGACCCAGTACTTC.

The chain couples TRBV20-1 to TRBJ1-2; 7 bases match TRBD1. Germline trimming cut 5 bases from V and 4 bases from J; bases unmatched to any gene: 7. The germline V gene encodes CDR1 DFQATT and CDR2 SNEGSKA (reference sequence). This CDR3 has 13 residues. CDR3 nucleotides: TGCAGTGCTTACAGGGGTGAGGGCTATGGCTACACCTTC. This gives the protein CSAYRGEGYGYTF.

This clonotype was counted a few times. V and J are TRBV29-1 and TRBJ2-5, with D possibly TRBD1 on 6 matching bases. This CDR3 comprises 13 residues. Germline V CDR1 and CDR2: SQVTM, ANQGSEA. Trimming shortened V by 2 bases and J by 3 bases, and 10 bases separated the two germline ends. CDR3 region: CSVEWGTKETQYF. The CDR3 coding sequence is TGCAGCGTTGAATGGGGGACAAAAGAGACCCAGTACTTC.

This clonotype showed up many times. V and J are TRBV20-1 and TRBJ2-7; 10 bases align to TRBD1. Germline assignment: CDR1 DFQATT and CDR2 SNEGSKA (reference sequence). The junction had 1 base not matched to a gene; V was cut back by 4 bases and J by 4 bases. The CDR3 is 12 amino acids. CDR3 bases: TGCAGTGCTACGGGACAGGGGTACGAGCAGTACTTC. Amino acids: CSATGQGYEQYF.

This clonotype appeared a few times. V is TRBV7-9 and J is TRBJ1-5; tentatively, D is TRBD1 (6 bases). Germline lookup yields CDR1 SEHNR and CDR2 FQNEAQ (reference sequence). The CDR3 consists of 13 residues. Trimming cost V 9 bases and J 5 bases, with 14 bases left between them. The DNA for the CDR3 is TGTGCCAGTGGGACGGGGGGCCATCAGCCCCAGCATTTT. The encoded protein is CASGTGGHQPQHF.

About this clonotype itself: The conserved closing phenylalanine or tryptophan is absent in this CDR3, likely reflecting a read error. The genes are TRBV20-1 and TRBJ2-3, with 9 bases that match TRBD2. Trimming removed 1 base from V and 3 bases from J; junction bases left unmatched: 5. Per the germline V gene, CDR1 is DFQATT and CDR2 is SNEGSKA (reference sequence). The CDR3 consists of 15 residues. The CDR3 loop is CSARGASGVTDTQYV. CDR3 coding DNA: TGCAGTGCTAGAGGGGCTAGCGGGGTTACAGATACGCAGTATGTT.

The chain joins TRBV7-2 to TRBJ2-7; either TRBD1 or TRBD2 may fit D (7 bases each). Matching the DNA end better, TRBJ2-5 makes the J call doubtful. The CDR3 sequence is 14 residues long. Germline CDR1 is SGHTA and CDR2 is FQGNSA. The CDR3 spells CASSLGRGQVTQYF. As DNA, the CDR3 is TGTGCCAGCAGCCTGGGGAGGGGGCAGGTGACCCAGTACTTC.

Only a few counts were recorded for this clonotype. The gene calls are TRBV4-1 and TRBJ1-5; D gene unclear. The CDR3 extends over 14 amino acids. Germline V gene lookup returns CDR1 MGHRA and CDR2 YSYEKL. V dropped 11 bases and J dropped 3 bases, with 17 bases sitting between them. The CDR3 nucleotides read TGCGCCCGCGTAGAAAGGGAGGACAATCAGCCCCAGCATTTT. It is translated as CARVEREDNQPQHF.

J is TRBJ2-7 and V is TRBV6-6, with a possible D match to TRBD1 (7 bases). The V and J ends lost 7 bases and 2 bases respectively, with 18 bases between them. CDR1 MNHNY and CDR2 SVGAGI come from the germline V gene (reference sequence). CDR3 length: 15 amino acids. CDR3 in amino acids: CASTRRGDRAYEQYF. The CDR3 DNA reads as TGTGCCAGCACCCGAAGGGGGGACAGAGCCTACGAGCAGTACTTC.

The genes are TRBV13 and TRBJ1-2, with D perhaps matching TRBD1 (6 bases). The CDR3 is 14 residues long. Germline CDR1 is PRHDT and CDR2 is FYEKMQ (reference sequence). V lost 4 bases to trimming and J lost 8 bases, with 17 bases between them. CDR3: CASSWSRGLGGYTF. CDR3 DNA sequence: TGTGCCAGCAGCTGGAGCAGGGGTTTAGGGGGCTACACCTTC.

In its sample, this clonotype was seen a few times. The chain combines TRBV12-3 or TRBV12-4 with TRBJ1-1; D ambiguous. This CDR3 is built from 14 residues. The V end lost 4 bases, the J end lost 1 base, and 10 bases lay between the germline ends. The CDR3 DNA sequence: TGTGCCAGCAGTTCCCAATTATCGAACACTGAAGCTTTCTTT. It is translated as CASSSQLSNTEAFF.

This clonotype has a handful of counts. This rearrangement joins TRBV15 to TRBJ1-2, with D possibly being TRBD1 (6 bases). V gave up 0 bases and J gave up 4 bases, with 24 bases separating them. Germline lookup yields CDR1 LNHNV and CDR2 YYDKDF (reference sequence). The CDR3 is 19 residues long. CDR3 nucleotide sequence: TGTGCCACCAGCAGAGATTTAAACAGTTTGGGGGGCGCATCCTATGGCTACACCTTC. Residues: CATSRDLNSLGGASYGYTF.